These T cell receptor beta chains were read from a single sample in a study of shared clonotypes between healthy human individuals. Data came from immunoSEQ multiplex PCR; TCRdb stores just in-frame clones and leaves some out. The sample yields more than 850,000 clones, about 80% seen once. The sample consisted of memory CD4+ T cells from PBMCs. Every receptor here comes from a young man in good health. Some clones in this sample may be carry-over from other donors' samples. CDR3s include the opening cysteine and the closing phenylalanine or tryptophan. D genes are given only for firm matches. Clone size, where shown, is once, few, many, or a class for clones that have expanded.

NA	once	TRBV28	TRBJ2-3	TGTGCCAGCAGTTCCCTGACGGAGTTTTACGGCACAGATACGCAGTATTTT	CASSSLTEFYGTDTQYF
TRBD2	NA	TRBV5-1	TRBJ2-7	TGCGCCAGCAGACCAGCGGGGTCCTCCTACGAGCAGTACTTC	CASRPAGSSYEQYF
NA	NA	TRBV5-1	TRBJ2-2	TGCGCCAGCAGCTTGGAGCACGCGAACACCGGGGAGCTGTTTTTT	CASSLEHANTGELFF
TRBD2	NA	TRBV5-1	TRBJ2-1	TGCGCCAGCAGGGTTACGCTAGCGGGAGATCCGTACAATGAGCAGTTCTTC	CASRVTLAGDPYNEQFF
NA	NA	TRBV7-2	TRBJ2-6	TGTGCCAGCAGCTTATCCCAGTCTGGGGCCAACGTCCTGACTTTC	CASSLSQSGANVLTF
TRBD2	NA	TRBV9	TRBJ2-2	TGTGCCTCAGATCGGGGGGACTACGGCACCGGGGAGCTGTTTTTT	CASDRGDYGTGELFF
TRBD1	few	TRBV7-9	TRBJ2-5	TGTGCCAGCAGCTCGCGGACAGGGGAAGAGACCCAGTACTTC	CASSSRTGEETQYF
TRBD1	NA	TRBV4-1	TRBJ1-5	TGCGCCAGCAGCAAAACAGGGGGCAATCAGCCCCAGCATTTT	CASSKTGGNQPQHF
TRBD2	once	TRBV5-4	TRBJ2-7	TGTGCCAGCAGCTGGATCCCCGGGACTATACTTTCCGAGCAGTACTTC	CASSWIPGTILSEQYF
NA	NA	TRBV19	TRBJ2-5	TGTGCCACAAAAAGTGGGGGACAAGAGACCCAGTACTTC	CATKSGGQETQYF
NA	NA	TRBV7-3	TRBJ2-1	TGTGCCAGCAGCTTGGTCGGCTCCTACAATGAGCAGTTCTTC	CASSLVGSYNEQFF
TRBD1	NA	TRBV7-2	TRBJ1-5	TGTGCCAGCAGCTTTGGACAGGGGAAAAATCAGCCCCAGCATTTT	CASSFGQGKNQPQHF
TRBD2	NA	TRBV4-2	TRBJ2-7	TGTGCCAGCAGTCGGTTAGCGGGAGGGTACACCTACGAGCAGTACTTC	CASSRLAGGYTYEQYF
NA	few	TRBV11-2	TRBJ1-2	TGTGCCAGCAGCTTAGGGGGGATTGATGGCTACACCTTC	CASSLGGIDGYTF
NA	NA	TRBV28	TRBJ1-2	TGTGCCAGCAGTTTAGTGGACAACTATGGCTACACCTTC	CASSLVDNYGYTF
TRBD1	NA	TRBV9	TRBJ2-1	TGTGCCAGCAGCGACCGGGACAGCTCCTACAATGAGCAGTTCTTC	CASSDRDSSYNEQFF
TRBD1	NA	TRBV28	TRBJ1-5	TGTGCCAGCAAGACGCAGGGGGCAGGGAATCAGCCCCAGCATTTT	CASKTQGAGNQPQHF
NA	NA	TRBV21-1	TRBJ2-1	TGTGCCACCCCGGACAGGGGGCCCGGCGATGAGCAGTTCTTC	CATPDRGPGDEQFF
TRBD2	many	TRBV6-1	TRBJ2-1	TGTGCCAGCAGTGTCGGACTAGCGGGGAACAATGAGCAGTTCTTC	CASSVGLAGNNEQFF
NA	NA	TRBV5-4	TRBJ2-1	TGTGCCAGCAGCTTGACTAGTAATTCCTACAATGAGCAGTTCTTC	CASSLTSNSYNEQFF
NA	NA	TRBV28	TRBJ1-4	TGTGCCAGCAGTTTCCATGGGTTTACCTCGACTAATGAAAAACTGTTTTTT	CASSFHGFTSTNEKLFF
NA	NA	TRBV7-2	TRBJ1-2	TGTGCCAGCAGCGCACGCTTGGACATCTATGGCTACACCTTC	CASSARLDIYGYTF
NA	NA	TRBV28	TRBJ1-2	TGTGCCAGCAGTCTCCAAACGTGGGGGCTCCTTTATGGCTACACCTTC	CASSLQTWGLLYGYTF
NA	few	TRBV18	TRBJ1-2	TGTGCCAGCTCACCAAGTACGGAGGTCTATGGCTACACCTTC	CASSPSTEVYGYTF
TRBD2	NA	TRBV6-1	TRBJ2-7	TGTGCCATCCCTCGAATAGGACTAGCAGGCTACGAGCAGTACTTC	CAIPRIGLAGYEQYF
TRBD1	NA	TRBV6-5	TRBJ1-2	TGTGCCAGCAGTTCCTGGACAGGCTATGGCTACACCTTC	CASSSWTGYGYTF
NA	NA	TRBV4-1	TRBJ2-1	TGCGCCAGCAGCCAAGATTGGGGCTCGAAGGGTGGGGAGCAGTTCTTC	CASSQDWGSKGGEQFF
NA	NA	TRBV11-3	TRBJ2-5	TGTGCCAGCAGCTTAGTCTGGGGCCCGGGAGTTCAAGAGACCCAGTACTTC	CASSLVWGPGVQETQYF
TRBD1	NA	TRBV7-9	TRBJ2-5	TGTGCCAGCAGCTTAGAAGGGACAGGGGATACCCAGTACTTC	CASSLEGTGDTQYF
TRBD2	NA	TRBV5-1	TRBJ2-5	TGCGCCAGCAGCACCACTAGCGGGAGGGCCTGGGAGACCCAGTACTTC	CASSTTSGRAWETQYF
NA	NA	TRBV11-2	TRBJ1-2	TGTGCCAGCAGCCTTCCCCTGAACTATGGCTACACCTTC	CASSLPLNYGYTF
TRBD2	NA	TRBV19	TRBJ2-5	TGTGCCAGTATGGCGGGGGATGAGGGGACCCAGTACTTC	CASMAGDEGTQYF
TRBD2	NA	TRBV20-1	TRBJ2-1	TGCAGTGCTGAGCGGGAGAGGCAGTTCTTC	CSAERERQFF
TRBD2	NA	TRBV7-9	TRBJ2-1	TGTGCCAGCAGCTTCTTTAGCGGGAGGGCCTTCGGTGAGCAGTTCTTC	CASSFFSGRAFGEQFF
TRBD2	NA	TRBV9	TRBJ2-7	TGTGCCAGCAGCGTAGCCGGGACTAGCTTCTACGAGCAGTACTTC	CASSVAGTSFYEQYF
NA	NA	TRBV6-1	TRBJ1-5	TGTGCCAGCAGTGGTGTTGGAGGCAGCAATCAGCCCCAGCATTTT	CASSGVGGSNQPQHF
NA	NA	TRBV2	TRBJ2-6	TGTGCCAGCAAAGAGGCCAACGTCCTGACTTTC	CASKEANVLTF
NA	NA	TRBV9	TRBJ2-1	TGTGCCAGCAGCGTAGGGGGTAGCGGCTACAATGAGCAGTTCTTC	CASSVGGSGYNEQFF
NA	once	TRBV7-2	TRBJ2-3	TGTGCCAGCAGCTTAGCGAGATGGCGGCCACACGAAGATACGCAGTATTTT	CASSLARWRPHEDTQYF
NA	NA	TRBV28	TRBJ2-7	TGTGCCAGCAGTGGGGACACCCTAACCTACGAGCAGTACTTC	CASSGDTLTYEQYF
NA	NA	TRBV2	TRBJ2-7	TGTGCCAGCTCGTACCTGGGCGGGGCCGGGGGTAAGGGGCAGTACTTC	CASSYLGGAGGKGQYF
NA	NA	TRBV28	TRBJ1-2	TGTGCCAGCAGTTTATCCTATGGGGGGGTAAGCTATGGCTACACCTTC	CASSLSYGGVSYGYTF